The next 31 T cell receptor beta chains were all read from a single sample in a study of T cells after yellow fever vaccination. TCRdb used MiXCR to reprocess the 5' RACE reads, holding one entry per CDR3 protein. This sample has about 320,000 distinct CDR3 sequences, with over 3.5% found just once. Sequences were derived from PBMCs, sampled 15 days after the yellow fever booster vaccination. These receptors were taken from a man between 18 and 35 years old who received the YFV17D yellow fever vaccine.

The gene calls are TRBV6-6 and TRBJ2-5; D might be TRBD1 (6 bases). The germline gives CDR1 MNHNY, CDR2 SVGAGI (reference sequence). This CDR3 region has 16 residues. V was clipped by 5 bases and J by 4 bases, with 20 bases between them. The CDR3 sequence: CASSPLGHQVGETQYF. The DNA of the CDR3 is TGTGCCAGCAGTCCCTTGGGACACCAGGTGGGAGAGACCCAGTACTTC.

The chain carries TRBV5-1 and TRBJ2-5; possible D gene TRBD2, 6 bases. Trimming pared 1 base from V and 3 bases from J, leaving 10 bases between. This CDR3 has 14 amino acids. From germline, CDR1 is SGHRS and CDR2 YFSETQ. The CDR3 DNA follows: TGCGCCAGCAGCTTGCCTCGGGGGAAAGAGACCCAGTACTTC. Translation: CASSLPRGKETQYF.

The chain is built from TRBV5-1 and TRBJ1-2; D gene ambiguous. The CDR3 consists of 15 residues. V dropped 4 bases and J dropped 2 bases, with 15 bases sitting between them. From germline, CDR1 is SGHRS and CDR2 YFSETQ. The CDR3 DNA reads TGCGCCAGCAGCCCGGGAAGGTTGGAGAACTATGGCTACACCTTC. Translated: CASSPGRLENYGYTF. Together with reference TRBV5-1 and TRBJ1-2, the CDR3 gives the full variable domain: KAGVTQTPRYLIKTRGQQVTLSCSPISGHRSVSWYQQTPGQGLQFLFEYFSETQRNKGNFPGRFSGRQFSNSRSEMNVSTLELGDSALYLCASSPGRLENYGYTFGSGTRLTVV.

This clonotype has ten or more counts. V usage is TRBV6-2 or TRBV6-3 and J usage is TRBJ2-1; D possibly uses TRBD1 or TRBD2 (5 bases each). V lost 0 bases to trimming and J lost 5 bases, with 8 bases between them. Germline V gene sequence: CDR1 MNHEY, CDR2 SVGEGT. The CDR3 loop spans 14 amino acids. The CDR3 nucleotides read TGTGCCAGCAGTTACTCGGGACCCAACAATGAGCAGTTCTTC. Protein product: CASSYSGPNNEQFF.

About this clonotype itself: This clone may be a read error of a much larger clone one base away. V usage is TRBV10-3 and J usage is TRBJ2-3; the D is unclear. The length of the CDR3 is 11 residues. Germline CDR1 and CDR2: ENHRY and SYGVKD. V shed 4 bases and J shed 8 bases, with 7 bases lying between them. The CDR3 DNA is TGTGCCATCAGTGCTTCAGTTACGCAGTATTTT. Its protein product is CAISASVTQYF.

This clonotype was recorded many times. This chain uses TRBV5-1 with TRBJ1-1; 7 nucleotides align to TRBD1. V shed 4 bases, J shed 3 bases, and the junction held 9 bases outside the gene matches. There are 15 residues in the CDR3. CDR1 is SGHRS and CDR2 is YFSETQ in the germline V gene. The CDR3 DNA sequence: TGCGCCAGCAGCATTTACAGGGGTCCGGACACTGAAGCTTTCTTT. Translated, it gives CASSIYRGPDTEAFF.

Only a few counts were recorded for this clonotype. CDR3: CASSPSLGSYNEQFF. In DNA, the CDR3 is TGTGCCAGCAGTCCTAGCCTAGGCAGCTACAATGAGCAGTTCTTC. This chain joins TRBV7-9 and TRBJ2-1; tentatively, D is TRBD2 (5 bases). Trimming pared 6 bases from V and 3 bases from J, leaving 15 bases between. CDR3 length: 15 residues. Germline lookup yields CDR1 SEHNR and CDR2 FQNEAQ (reference sequence).

In its sample, this clonotype was seen many times. The J gene is TRBJ2-5, the V gene TRBV20-1; 8 bases are a match to TRBD2. The CDR3 loop spans 18 amino acids. Germline V gives CDR1 DFQATT, CDR2 SNEGSKA (reference sequence). With 1 base clipped from V and 2 bases from J, the junction kept 15 bases outside the gene matches. The CDR3 protein is CSARVGWGTSGSQETQYF. CDR3 nucleotide sequence: TGCAGTGCTAGAGTCGGGTGGGGAACTAGCGGTTCACAAGAGACCCAGTACTTC.

This clonotype was seen more than once but under ten times. CDR3 DNA sequence: TGTGCCAGCAGCTTAGGATCCCGCCCCGGGCGGAGCTCCTACAATGAGCAGTTCTTC. It translates to CASSLGSRPGRSSYNEQFF. V and J are TRBV7-9 and TRBJ2-1; D is uncertain. The germline gives CDR1 SEHNR, CDR2 FQNEAQ (reference sequence). V was cut by 1 base and J by 0 bases, with 19 bases left in between. This CDR3 contains 19 residues. Combining the CDR3 with reference TRBV7-9 and TRBJ2-1 gives the whole variable domain DTGVSQNPRHKITKRGQNVTFRCDPISEHNRLYWYRQTLGQGPEFLTYFQNEAQLEKSRLLSDRFSAERPKGSFSTLEIQRTEQGDSAMYLCASSLGSRPGRSSYNEQFFGPGTRLTVL.

This clonotype has a handful of counts. V gene TRBV29-1 combines with J gene TRBJ2-3; D possibly corresponds to TRBD1 (6 bases). Germline assignment: CDR1 SQVTM and CDR2 ANQGSEA. The CDR3 has 14 amino acids. The V end lost 7 bases, the J end lost 6 bases, and 20 bases lay between the germline ends. In nucleotides, the CDR3 is TGCAGCGCCGTCCGCGCAGGGGAAGGCGATACGCAGTATTTT. Residues: CSAVRAGEGDTQYF.

Many counts were recorded for this clonotype. V is TRBV29-1 and J is TRBJ2-4; 8 bases fit TRBD1. The V segment lost 1 base and the J segment 4 bases; nucleotides outside the gene matches: 0. This CDR3 is 13 amino acids long. Germline CDR1 is SQVTM and CDR2 is ANQGSEA. CDR3 DNA sequence: TGCAGCGTTGAAGGGACAGGGAAAAACATTCAGTACTTC. This codes for CSVEGTGKNIQYF.

The sample holds many counts of this clonotype. CDR3 DNA sequence: TGTGCCAGCAGTTCGAGACGGGACGGGCTATACGAGCAGTACGTC. Protein product: CASSSRRDGLYEQYV. The rearrangement links TRBV7-9 to TRBJ2-7; D tentatively reads TRBD1 or TRBD2 (5 bases each). The CDR3 spans 15 residues. V dropped 6 bases and J dropped 4 bases, with 19 bases sitting between them. Germline V lookup: CDR1 SEHNR, CDR2 FQNEAQ (reference sequence).

Only a few counts were recorded for this clonotype. The chain links TRBV7-2 to TRBJ2-7; D is undetermined. The CDR3 contains 14 residues. Germline-derived CDR1 and CDR2 are SGHTA and FQGNSA. Between the trimmed V and J ends, which lost 3 bases and 1 base, there was a span of 10 bases. CDR3: CASSFSASSYEQYF. CDR3 nucleotide sequence: TGTGCCAGCAGCTTCTCTGCCAGTTCCTACGAGCAGTACTTC.

This clonotype was seen repeatedly, ten times or more. The chain uses TRBV10-3 and TRBJ1-5; D is perhaps TRBD1 (5 bases). The germline V and J ends were trimmed by 4 bases and 5 bases, with 9 bases remaining between them. The CDR3 length is 13 residues. Germline V gene sequence: CDR1 ENHRY, CDR2 SYGVKD. CDR3 amino acids: CAISVRGDQPQHF. The CDR3 DNA follows: TGTGCCATCAGTGTAAGGGGTGATCAGCCCCAGCATTTT.

The chain uses TRBV29-1 and TRBJ1-1; D is unclear. V lost 1 base, J lost 0 bases, and 15 bases lay in between. The CDR3 has 16 residues. Germline-derived CDR1 and CDR2 are SQVTM and ANQGSEA. CDR3 in amino acids: CSVEGASAPMNTEAFF. The DNA of the CDR3 is TGCAGCGTTGAAGGGGCCTCAGCTCCAATGAACACTGAAGCTTTCTTT.

The V and J genes are TRBV12-3 or TRBV12-4 and TRBJ1-1, with D unclear. The CDR3 runs to 13 residues. V was clipped by 3 bases and J by 0 bases, with 5 bases between them. The chain's CDR3 is CASSFYLNTEAFF. DNA of the CDR3: TGTGCCAGCAGTTTTTATTTGAACACTGAAGCTTTCTTT.

This clonotype has ten or more counts. The chain has TRBV27 and TRBJ2-3; D is uncertain. CDR1 and CDR2 (germline): MNHEY, SMNVEV (reference sequence). The ends were cut back, 5 bases at V and 0 bases at J, with 12 bases in the middle. The CDR3 extends over 15 amino acids. For the CDR3, the DNA is TGTGCCAGCAGTCGGCTAGAACTTAGCACAGATACGCAGTATTTT. Translation: CASSRLELSTDTQYF.

The chain uses TRBV7-6 and TRBJ2-2, with a tentative D call TRBD2 (7 bases). Germline CDR1 is SGHVS and CDR2 is FNYEAQ. This CDR3 is 15 amino acids long. The V end was cut by 5 bases, the J end by 2 bases, with 12 bases between. CDR3: CASSPGGGNTGELFF. In nucleotides, the CDR3 is TGTGCCAGCAGCCCTGGCGGGGGCAACACCGGGGAGCTGTTTTTT. Based on the CDR3 plus reference TRBV7-6 and TRBJ2-2, the full variable domain is GAGVSQSPRYKVTKRGQDVALRCDPISGHVSLYWYRQALGQGPEFLTYFNYEAQQDKSGLPNDRFSAERPEGSISTLTIQRTEQRDSAMYRCASSPGGGNTGELFFGEGSRLTVL.

The gene calls are TRBV5-4 and TRBJ2-5; 7 bases align to TRBD2. V was pared by 6 bases and J by 2 bases, with 7 bases of the junction left unmatched. CDR1 and CDR2 from the germline V gene are SGHNT and YYREEE (reference sequence). The CDR3 covers 14 residues. The CDR3, as DNA: TGTGCCAGCACTCCGGGAGGAATGCAAGAGACCCAGTACTTC. As protein: CASTPGGMQETQYF.

This clonotype was counted between two and nine times. The V and J genes are TRBV7-9 and TRBJ2-7, with 7 bases aligning to TRBD1. The CDR3 covers 15 residues. Germline values: CDR1 SEHNR, CDR2 FQNEAQ (reference sequence). The V segment lost 1 base and the J segment 6 bases; nucleotides outside the gene matches: 9. The CDR3 spells CASSLVQGVLVEQYF. Written as DNA, the CDR3 is TGTGCCAGCAGCTTAGTGCAGGGGGTCTTGGTCGAGCAGTACTTC.

Regarding this clonotype: A read error may produce the germline difference seen at one junction end. V gene TRBV30 combines with J gene TRBJ1-2; 7 bases align to TRBD1. CDR1 and CDR2 (germline): GTSNPN, SVGIG (reference sequence). CDR3 length: 14 amino acids. CDR3 residues: CAWSVFGTAYDYTF. CDR3 DNA sequence: TGTGCCTGGAGTGTTTTCGGGACAGCCTATGACTACACCTTC. The whole variable domain, filled in from reference TRBV30 and TRBJ1-2, reads SQTIHQWPATLVQPVGSPLSLECTVEGTSNPNLYWYRQAAGRGLQLLFYSVGIGQISSEVPQNLSASRPQDRQFILSSKKLLLSDSGFYLCAWSVFGTAYDYTFGSGTRLTVV.

This clonotype appeared a few times. The chain is built from TRBV5-5 and TRBJ1-2, with 10 bases aligning to TRBD1. Trimming removed 4 bases from V and 0 bases from J; junction bases left unmatched: 12. Germline V lookup: CDR1 SGHKS, CDR2 YYEKEE (reference sequence). CDR3 length: 18 residues. DNA for the CDR3: TGTGCCAGCAGCCCCCGGGCGGGGACAGGGGAGGCTAACTATGGCTACACCTTC. The encoded protein is CASSPRAGTGEANYGYTF.

The table lists this clonotype with many counts. This chain joins TRBV11-2 and TRBJ2-1; D perhaps matches TRBD2 (6 bases). Trimming left V 1 base short and J 8 bases short, with 9 bases between. This CDR3 comprises 13 residues. Per germline, CDR1 SGHAT and CDR2 FQNNGV. CDR3 loop: CASSLAPGDEQFF. The CDR3 coding sequence is TGTGCCAGCAGCTTAGCCCCGGGAGATGAGCAGTTCTTC.

CDR3 bases: TGTGCCAGTGGACCCCGGGACAGCTCCTACGAGCAGTACTTC. It codes for CASGPRDSSYEQYF. The chain has TRBV6-6 and TRBJ2-7; 7 bases are a match to TRBD1. CDR1 MNHNY and CDR2 SVGAGI come from the germline V gene (reference sequence). This CDR3 has 14 residues. With V trimmed by 9 bases and J by 0 bases, 8 bases remained unmatched.

Only a few counts were recorded for this clonotype. The chain is built from TRBV2 and TRBJ1-5; D is perhaps TRBD1 (6 bases). The germline V and J ends were trimmed by 8 bases and 7 bases, with 15 bases remaining between them. This CDR3 region has 13 residues. CDR1 and CDR2 from the germline V gene are SNHLY and FYNNEI. The CDR3: CASRGWGGQPQHF. In DNA form, the CDR3 reads TGTGCCAGCCGGGGTTGGGGGGGCCAGCCCCAGCATTTT.

The rearrangement links TRBV5-1 to TRBJ2-7; D may be TRBD1 (5 bases). This CDR3 comprises 12 residues. V lost 0 bases and J 5 bases, leaving 6 bases between the germline ends. From germline, CDR1 is SGHRS and CDR2 YFSETQ. CDR3 sequence (DNA): TGCGCCAGCAGCTTGGGGGGCCACGAGCAGTACTTC. Protein product: CASSLGGHEQYF. The full variable domain, its missing parts supplied by reference TRBV5-1 and TRBJ2-7, is KAGVTQTPRYLIKTRGQQVTLSCSPISGHRSVSWYQQTPGQGLQFLFEYFSETQRNKGNFPGRFSGRQFSNSRSEMNVSTLELGDSALYLCASSLGGHEQYFGPGTRLTVT.

This clonotype was counted ten times or more. This chain joins TRBV29-1 and TRBJ1-2; TRBD1 is a possible D gene (5 bases). Germline lookup yields CDR1 SQVTM and CDR2 ANQGSEA. The CDR3 sequence is 14 residues long. V was pared by 4 bases and J by 8 bases, with 20 bases between. The CDR3 nucleotides read TGCAGCGTTGCCTACCTCCAAGGGGTAAGCGGCTACACCTTC. This codes for CSVAYLQGVSGYTF.

J is TRBJ1-3 and V is TRBV12-3 or TRBV12-4, with a possible D match to TRBD1 (5 bases). The V end was cut by 7 bases, the J end by 4 bases, with 17 bases between. The CDR3 has 15 residues. Here the CDR3 reads CASTPPLDTGNTIYF. The DNA for the CDR3 is TGTGCCAGCACCCCGCCGCTGGACACCGGAAACACCATATATTTT.

The chain couples TRBV4-1 to TRBJ2-7; TRBD1 matches 8 bases. J was trimmed by 0 bases and V by 2 bases; bases with no gene match: 6. Germline assignment: CDR1 MGHRA and CDR2 YSYEKL. This CDR3 spans 16 amino acids. This CDR3 reads CASSQYRGISSYEQYF. The CDR3 region has the DNA TGCGCCAGCAGCCAATACAGGGGGATCAGCTCCTACGAGCAGTACTTC.

This chain connects TRBV28 to TRBJ2-1; D is possibly TRBD1 or TRBD2 (5 bases each). CDR1 MDHEN and CDR2 SYDVKM come from the germline V gene. The V end lost 5 bases, the J end lost 3 bases, and 11 bases lay between the germline ends. The CDR3 consists of 14 residues. The DNA of the CDR3 is TGTGCCAGCAGTCCCGGGACGTTCTACAATGAGCAGTTCTTC. Translated: CASSPGTFYNEQFF.

CDR3 amino acids: CASSIRQSGELFF. CDR3 coding DNA: TGTGCCAGCAGCATCAGACAGTCCGGGGAGCTGTTTTTT. This sequence joins TRBV7-3 and TRBJ2-2; maybe TRBD1 (5 bases). Trimming stripped 5 bases from V and 6 bases from J, with 10 bases between. Germline assignment: CDR1 SGHTA and CDR2 FQGTGA. This CDR3 comprises 13 residues.